Listed here are 26 T cell receptor beta chains from one sample, sequenced in a study of type 1 regulatory T cells. No antigen has been assigned to these receptors. Each CDR3 protein gets one entry after TCRdb re-called the reads with MiXCR. This sample yields 40,000 to 50,000 distinct CDR3 sequences, of which about 12% are seen a single time; around 8% belongs to the top ten. Input material: cultured non-Tr1 T cells, either the whole culture or a sorted T cell fraction (not recorded which). Receptor source: a human donor in good health.

This clonotype was counted a few times. The rearrangement joins TRBV20-1 to TRBJ2-7, with D tentatively TRBD2 (7 bases). The CDR3 extends over 14 amino acids. The V gene's germline CDR1 is DFQATT and CDR2 SNEGSKA (reference sequence). Trimming stripped 5 bases from V and 2 bases from J, with 16 bases between. This CDR3 reads CSAGGAIITYEQYF. DNA of the CDR3: TGCAGTGCTGGGGGGGCGATCATAACCTACGAGCAGTACTTC.

This sequence joins TRBV6-2 or TRBV6-3 and TRBJ2-7; D possibly corresponds to TRBD1 (5 bases). Per the germline V gene, CDR1 is MNHEY and CDR2 is SVGEGT. The CDR3 length is 15 residues. With 0 bases removed from V and 2 bases from J, the gap between germline ends came to 11 bases. This chain's CDR3 is CASSYSRRGTYEQYF. For the CDR3, the DNA is TGTGCCAGCAGTTACTCGAGAAGGGGCACCTACGAGCAGTACTTC.

The V call is TRBV5-5, the J call TRBJ2-7; 10 bases fit TRBD1. Germline V lookup: CDR1 SGHKS, CDR2 YYEKEE (reference sequence). The CDR3 consists of 14 residues. V was pared by 10 bases and J by 5 bases, with 12 bases of the junction left unmatched. The DNA for the CDR3 is TGTGCCCTAAACATCCGGGACAGGGGTGACGAGCAGTACTTC. Its protein product is CALNIRDRGDEQYF.

To note about this clonotype: With a much larger clone just one base away, this may be a read error. This rearrangement joins TRBV9 to TRBJ2-3; tentatively, D is TRBD2 (5 bases). This CDR3 has 15 amino acids. Per the germline V gene, CDR1 is SGDLS and CDR2 is YYNGEE. V was shortened by 0 bases and J by 4 bases, with 12 bases between the two germline ends. The CDR3 nucleotides read TGTGCCAGCAGCGTAGGGCTAAGCGGCTCAGATACGCAGTATTTT. Translating it yields CASSVGLSGSDTQYF.

This clonotype was counted at least ten times. The genes are TRBV7-2 and TRBJ2-5; the D gene is possibly TRBD2 (5 bases). The CDR3 is 13 residues long. V was cut by 3 bases and J by 7 bases, with 12 bases left in between. Germline CDR1 SGHTA, CDR2 FQGNSA. This CDR3 reads CASSFTGVGTQYF. The CDR3 coding sequence is TGTGCCAGCAGCTTCACCGGGGTGGGGACCCAGTACTTC. Complete variable domain (other parts from reference TRBV7-2 and TRBJ2-5): GAGVSQSPSNKVTEKGKDVELRCDPISGHTALYWYRQSLGQGLEFLIYFQGNSAPDKSGLPSDRFSAERTGGSVSTLTIQRTQQEDSAVYLCASSFTGVGTQYFGPGTRLLVL.

In its sample, this clonotype was seen many times. V usage is TRBV18 and J usage is TRBJ1-1; D gene ambiguous. Germline loops: CDR1 KGHSH, CDR2 LQKENI. The CDR3 has 14 residues. Deletions cut 0 bases from V and 5 bases from J, with 10 bases between. The CDR3 DNA reads TGTGCCAGCTCACCACCCGGGAGCCCGACTGAAGCTTTCTTT. Amino acid sequence: CASSPPGSPTEAFF.

This clonotype has a count of ten or more. The chain recombines TRBV5-1 with TRBJ2-3; no definite D call. Germline V lookup: CDR1 SGHRS, CDR2 YFSETQ. V lost 1 base and J 1 base, leaving 7 bases between the germline ends. CDR3 length: 14 amino acids. The CDR3 DNA reads TGCGCCAGCAGCTTGTTCGCGGGCACAGATACGCAGTATTTT. Amino acids: CASSLFAGTDTQYF.

This clonotype has ten or more counts. This chain uses TRBV7-8 with TRBJ1-6, with D unclear. From germline, CDR1 is SGHVS and CDR2 FQNEAQ. V gave up 1 base and J gave up 7 bases, with 5 bases separating them. CDR3 length: 13 residues. The CDR3 spells CASSLEQNSPLHF. The CDR3 nucleotides read TGTGCCAGCAGCTTAGAGCAAAATTCACCCCTCCACTTT.

This clonotype was counted only a few times. This sequence joins TRBV20-1 and TRBJ2-1, with 12 bases lining up with TRBD2. V was pared by 2 bases and J by 8 bases, with 7 bases of the junction left unmatched. The CDR3 contains 15 residues. Per germline, CDR1 DFQATT and CDR2 SNEGSKA (reference sequence). Here the CDR3 DNA reads TGCAGTGCTAGATGGGCTAGCGGGAGGGGTGATGAGCAGTTCTTC. This codes for CSARWASGRGDEQFF.

CDR3 protein: CASSPRLAGSYEQYF. In nucleotides, the CDR3 is TGTGCCAGCTCACCACGGCTAGCGGGTTCCTACGAGCAGTACTTC. This rearrangement joins TRBV18 to TRBJ2-7; TRBD2 matches 8 bases. CDR3 length: 15 amino acids. The germline CDR1 and CDR2 sequences are KGHSH and LQKENI. The V gene end was trimmed by 1 base and the J gene end by 1 base; junction bases not matched to a gene: 3. The full variable domain, in which reference TRBV18 and TRBJ2-7 provide the parts outside the CDR3, is NAGVMQNPRHLVRRRGQEARLRCSPMKGHSHVYWYRQLPEEGLKFMVYLQKENIIDESGMPKERFSAEFPKEGPSILRIQQVVRGDSAAYFCASSPRLAGSYEQYFGPGTRLTVT.

This chain links TRBV10-3 with TRBJ2-2, with a weak D call TRBD1 (7 bases). V lost 6 bases to trimming and J lost 6 bases, with 17 bases between them. CDR1 ENHRY and CDR2 SYGVKD come from the germline V gene. This CDR3 is 15 amino acids long. DNA for the CDR3: TGTGCCATCAGGGAGGGACAGCCCACAGCCGGGGAGCTGTTTTTT. This translates into CAIREGQPTAGELFF.

This clonotype was counted at least ten times. The chain uses TRBV10-3 and TRBJ1-3, with 7 bases that match TRBD1. The CDR3 consists of 14 residues. Trimming at V came to 4 bases and at J to 3 bases, leaving 3 bases not matched to a gene. Germline CDR1 reads ENHRY; CDR2 reads SYGVKD. In nucleotides, the CDR3 is TGTGCCATCAGTGGGGGACAGTTTGGAAACACCATATATTTT. Translated: CAISGGQFGNTIYF.

This chain uses TRBV7-9 with TRBJ1-1, with D unclear. The CDR3 spans 12 residues. Germline-derived CDR1 and CDR2 are SEHNR and FQNEAQ (reference sequence). Trimming took off 4 bases at V and 11 bases at J, with 14 bases between the two ends. The CDR3 DNA follows: TGTGCCAGCAGCTCCCCCGGTTCGGCTGCTTTCTTT. Translated: CASSSPGSAAFF.

V is TRBV5-1 and J is TRBJ1-4; no reliable D call. The germline CDR1 and CDR2 sequences are SGHRS and YFSETQ. V shed 0 bases and J shed 1 base, with 7 bases lying between them. CDR3 length equals 15 residues. In nucleotides, the CDR3 is TGCGCCAGCAGCTTGGTAGGCGAAACTAATGAAAAACTGTTTTTT. Protein sequence: CASSLVGETNEKLFF. Variable domain in full (rest from reference TRBV5-1 and TRBJ1-4): KAGVTQTPRYLIKTRGQQVTLSCSPISGHRSVSWYQQTPGQGLQFLFEYFSETQRNKGNFPGRFSGRQFSNSRSEMNVSTLELGDSALYLCASSLVGETNEKLFFGSGTQLSVL.

This clonotype has ten or more counts. This sequence joins TRBV21-1 and TRBJ2-1; the DNA was not compared with TRBD1, the D call given in the table. TRBV21-1 is a recognized pseudogene. The CDR3 extends over 16 amino acids. The CDR3 DNA reads TGTGCCAGCAGCCCTGGAAATTGGCGGGCGGTCTGGGAGCAGTTCTTC. The encoded protein is CASSPGNWRAVWEQFF.

In its sample, this clonotype was seen many times. The V and J genes are TRBV25-1 and TRBJ1-2; D is unclear. CDR3 size: 15 residues. Germline V gene data show CDR1 as MGHDK and CDR2 as SYGVNS. V shed 3 bases and J shed 7 bases, with 18 bases lying between them. The CDR3 nucleotides read TGTGCCAGCAGTGATGCAACAGCTACTTGGGGTGGCTACACCTTC. This encodes CASSDATATWGGYTF.

Here the CDR3 reads CASSLYREAEAFF. The CDR3 bases are TGTGCCAGCAGCTTATATCGGGAGGCGGAAGCTTTCTTT. The J gene is TRBJ1-1, the V gene TRBV7-6; D is undetermined. V was clipped by 2 bases and J by 8 bases, with 12 bases between them. CDR3 length: 13 residues. Per germline, CDR1 SGHVS and CDR2 FNYEAQ.

This clonotype was seen more than once but under ten times. The chain is built from TRBV5-1 and TRBJ2-7, with D perhaps matching TRBD2 (6 bases). The CDR3 extends over 15 amino acids. Germline values: CDR1 SGHRS, CDR2 YFSETQ. V was shortened by 4 bases and J by 6 bases, with 20 bases between the two germline ends. The CDR3 region has the DNA TGCGCCAGCAGCGTAGCACCTCGCGGGATCGGCGAGCAGTACTTC. Protein sequence: CASSVAPRGIGEQYF.

This clonotype was observed a single time. The chain employs TRBV6-2 or TRBV6-3 and TRBJ2-3, with TRBD2 as a possible D gene (5 bases). This CDR3 is 12 amino acids long. CDR1 and CDR2 (germline): MNHEY, SVGEGT. V lost 9 bases, J lost 2 bases, and 9 bases lay in between. The CDR3 protein is CASSETTDTQYF. CDR3 DNA sequence: TGTGCCAGTAGCGAGACCACAGATACGCAGTATTTT.

The genes are TRBV5-1 and TRBJ2-3; 9 positions agree with TRBD2. In germline, CDR1 is SGHRS, CDR2 YFSETQ. The CDR3 runs to 16 residues. The ends lost 0 bases at V and 2 bases at J; junction bases unmatched: 4. The CDR3 DNA reads TGCGCCAGCAGCTTGGGAATAGCGGGAGACACAGATACGCAGTATTTT. It specifies CASSLGIAGDTDTQYF. Filled out from reference TRBV5-1 and TRBJ2-3, the complete variable domain reads KAGVTQTPRYLIKTRGQQVTLSCSPISGHRSVSWYQQTPGQGLQFLFEYFSETQRNKGNFPGRFSGRQFSNSRSEMNVSTLELGDSALYLCASSLGIAGDTDTQYFGPGTRLTVL.

This clonotype has at least ten counts. The V and J genes are TRBV3-1 and TRBJ2-5; no definite D call. CDR3 length: 13 amino acids. Trimming took off 4 bases at V and 1 base at J, with 7 bases between the two ends. CDR1 and CDR2 (germline): LGHDT, YNNKEL (reference sequence). The CDR3 DNA reads as TGTGCCAGCAGCCGGAACTTCCAAGAGACCCAGTACTTC. As protein: CASSRNFQETQYF.

The sample holds a few counts of this clonotype. The V gene is TRBV30, the J gene TRBJ2-3, with D possibly being TRBD2 (5 bases). This CDR3 comprises 13 residues. Trimming removed 3 bases at V and 6 bases at J, with 13 bases between. The V gene's germline CDR1 is GTSNPN and CDR2 SVGIG (reference sequence). CDR3 nucleotide sequence: TGTGCCTGGAGACTAAAGGGAGCCGATACGCAGTATTTT. It encodes CAWRLKGADTQYF.

This clonotype was observed many times. The chain employs TRBV3-1 and TRBJ2-5, with unresolved D. Germline assignment: CDR1 LGHDT and CDR2 YNNKEL (reference sequence). Trimming stripped 4 bases from V and 0 bases from J, with 12 bases between. CDR3 length equals 15 residues. CDR3 protein: CASSLSGAYQETQYF. The CDR3 DNA reads as TGTGCCAGCAGCCTCTCCGGCGCGTACCAAGAGACCCAGTACTTC.

This clonotype showed up just a few times. V and J are TRBV10-3 and TRBJ1-3; 9 positions match TRBD1. The CDR3 has 14 residues. V was pared by 10 bases and J by 4 bases, with 8 bases of the junction left unmatched. CDR1 and CDR2 from the germline V gene are ENHRY and SYGVKD. The CDR3 bases are TGTGCCAGCCTGCCCGGGACAGGGGGAAACACCATATATTTT. Its protein product is CASLPGTGGNTIYF.

Many counts were recorded for this clonotype. This chain joins TRBV5-1 and TRBJ2-1; D remains unclear. The V end lost 2 bases, the J end lost 4 bases, and 7 bases lay between the germline ends. Germline-derived CDR1 and CDR2 are SGHRS and YFSETQ. There are 13 residues in the CDR3. The CDR3 sequence: CASSFVGYNEQFF. The DNA of the CDR3 is TGCGCCAGCAGCTTTGTAGGGTACAATGAGCAGTTCTTC. The whole variable domain, filled in from reference TRBV5-1 and TRBJ2-1, reads KAGVTQTPRYLIKTRGQQVTLSCSPISGHRSVSWYQQTPGQGLQFLFEYFSETQRNKGNFPGRFSGRQFSNSRSEMNVSTLELGDSALYLCASSFVGYNEQFFGPGTRLTVL.

This clonotype has a single count. The CDR3 reads CASSLGLAGHSSYEQYF. The CDR3 bases are TGCGCCAGCAGCTTGGGACTAGCGGGACATTCCTCCTACGAGCAGTACTTC. The chain employs TRBV5-1 and TRBJ2-7; 11 positions agree with TRBD2. V was pared by 0 bases and J by 0 bases, with 5 bases of the junction left unmatched. The CDR3 totals 17 residues. CDR1 is SGHRS, CDR2 YFSETQ, per germline.